This passage covers 20 T cell receptor beta chains from one sample sequenced in a study of shared clonotypes between healthy human individuals. Profiling relied on immunoSEQ multiplex PCR, and the TCRdb table lists in-frame clones only, not all of them. Of around 180,000 clones listed, approximately 92% were seen once; the top ten hold 0.067%. The source material was naive CD4+ T cells sorted from blood. Stated subset: CD45RA+ positively selected. Receptors originate from a woman younger than 45 in good health.

The chain carries TRBV7-2 and TRBJ2-3; D call uncertain. Trimming shortened V by 1 base and J by 0 bases, and 8 bases separated the two germline ends. The CDR3 totals 15 residues. Germline lookup yields CDR1 SGHTA and CDR2 FQGNSA. DNA for the CDR3: TGTGCCAGCAGCTTAGAGGGCAGAAGCACAGATACGCAGTATTTT. It encodes CASSLEGRSTDTQYF.

This rearrangement joins TRBV10-3 to TRBJ1-1; D is possibly TRBD1 (5 bases). The CDR3 has 12 residues. Germline values: CDR1 ENHRY, CDR2 SYGVKD. V lost 3 bases to trimming and J lost 7 bases, with 9 bases between them. The DNA for the CDR3 is TGTGCCATCAGTGAAGGGAGGGGTGAAGCTTTCTTT. Translation gives CAISEGRGEAFF.

V and J are TRBV4-1 and TRBJ2-7, with 8 positions matching TRBD1. Per the germline V gene, CDR1 is MGHRA and CDR2 is YSYEKL. The J segment lost 2 bases and the V segment lost 0 bases, leaving 12 bases of the junction unmatched. The CDR3 is made up of 18 amino acids. CDR3 nucleotide sequence: TGCGCCAGCAGCCAAGAGACGCCCAGGACAGGGAGGCCCTACGAGCAGTACTTC. This encodes CASSQETPRTGRPYEQYF.

The genes are TRBV18 and TRBJ1-1; D unresolved. Trimming pared 0 bases from V and 6 bases from J, leaving 5 bases between. CDR3 length: 12 residues. From germline, CDR1 is KGHSH and CDR2 LQKENI. For the CDR3, the DNA is TGTGCCAGCTCACCACCGTTATCTGAAGCTTTCTTT. Translation gives CASSPPLSEAFF.

J is TRBJ1-5 and V is TRBV6-1; D unresolved. The germline gives CDR1 MNHNS, CDR2 SASEGT. The CDR3 sequence is 18 residues long. Trimming took off 0 bases at V and 0 bases at J, with 15 bases between the two ends. DNA of the CDR3: TGTGCCAGCAGTGAAGCACTTGGGGAGTTCCGTAGCAATCAGCCCCAGCATTTT. Residues: CASSEALGEFRSNQPQHF.

This CDR3 is CSVGLQPQHF. In DNA form, the CDR3 reads TGCAGCGTTGGGCTTCAGCCCCAGCATTTT. The V call is TRBV29-1, the J call TRBJ1-5; D unclear. Germline lookup yields CDR1 SQVTM and CDR2 ANQGSEA. This CDR3 has 10 amino acids. With 4 bases removed from V and 6 bases from J, the gap between germline ends came to 4 bases.

V is TRBV29-1 and J is TRBJ2-7, with 8 bases matching TRBD2. The V gene's germline CDR1 is SQVTM and CDR2 ANQGSEA. This CDR3 has 13 amino acids. With V trimmed by 4 bases and J by 2 bases, 4 bases remained unmatched. CDR3 amino acids: CSVGLAKTYEQYF. The CDR3 DNA sequence: TGCAGCGTTGGACTAGCGAAAACCTACGAGCAGTACTTC.

The V gene is TRBV28, the J gene TRBJ2-7; 10 nucleotides line up with TRBD2. CDR1 and CDR2 (germline): MDHEN, SYDVKM. The CDR3 has 17 residues. J was trimmed by 2 bases and V by 4 bases; bases with no gene match: 11. The CDR3 DNA is TGTGCCAGCAGTTCCCAAACTCTAGCGGGAGCCCCCTACGAGCAGTACTTC. It specifies CASSSQTLAGAPYEQYF.

This clone showed up just once. The rearrangement joins TRBV7-9 to TRBJ1-1; TRBD1 matches 7 bases. The junction had 6 bases not matched to a gene; V was cut back by 3 bases and J by 11 bases. The length of the CDR3 is 12 residues. CDR1 SEHNR and CDR2 FQNEAQ come from the germline V gene (reference sequence). The CDR3 is CASSLQGEGAFF. CDR3 bases: TGTGCCAGCAGCTTGCAGGGGGAGGGTGCTTTCTTT.

The chain joins TRBV28 to TRBJ2-7; 13 positions match TRBD2. With V trimmed by 6 bases and J by 3 bases, 5 bases remained unmatched. The CDR3 loop spans 15 amino acids. The germline V gene has CDR1 MDHEN and CDR2 SYDVKM. The CDR3 reads CASSQGLAGVYEQYF. DNA for the CDR3: TGTGCCAGCAGCCAAGGACTAGCGGGAGTCTACGAGCAGTACTTC.

The chain combines TRBV5-1 with TRBJ2-5; no definite D call. The germline gives CDR1 SGHRS, CDR2 YFSETQ. CDR3 length: 14 residues. The V end was cut by 6 bases, the J end by 1 base, with 13 bases between. The DNA of the CDR3 is TGCGCCAGCACCAGACGCCGATCCCAAGAGACCCAGTACTTC. Translating it yields CASTRRRSQETQYF.

This chain links TRBV7-9 with TRBJ2-7; 8 positions match TRBD2. The germline gives CDR1 SEHNR, CDR2 FQNEAQ (reference sequence). This CDR3 spans 13 amino acids. V was clipped by 5 bases and J by 3 bases; unmatched bases: 3. DNA of the CDR3: TGTGCCAGCAGCCCCGGGACTAGCTACGAGCAGTACTTC. Translated: CASSPGTSYEQYF.

V is TRBV28 and J is TRBJ1-5; D is possibly TRBD1 (6 bases). Per the germline V gene, CDR1 is MDHEN and CDR2 is SYDVKM. The germline V and J ends were trimmed by 5 bases and 3 bases, with 17 bases remaining between them. The CDR3 has 16 amino acids. The CDR3 DNA is TGTGCCAGCAGTCTCAAGCCACAGGGCCCCAATCAGCCCCAGCATTTT. Translated: CASSLKPQGPNQPQHF.

This chain links TRBV5-1 with TRBJ2-7; 9 bases match TRBD2. The germline V gene has CDR1 SGHRS and CDR2 YFSETQ. V shed 4 bases, J shed 2 bases, and the junction held 7 bases outside the gene matches. The CDR3 length is 15 residues. The CDR3 nucleotides are TGCGCCAGCAGCGGGGGTAGCGGGAGCCCCTACGAGCAGTACTTC. Residues: CASSGGSGSPYEQYF.

The rearrangement links TRBV5-1 to TRBJ1-5; TRBD1 is a possible D gene (6 bases). The CDR3 is 16 residues long. Per germline, CDR1 SGHRS and CDR2 YFSETQ. V lost 2 bases and J 3 bases, leaving 15 bases between the germline ends. The CDR3, as DNA: TGCGCCAGCAGCTTAGGGGGGTTGTTTTCCAATCAGCCCCAGCATTTT. Translated, it gives CASSLGGLFSNQPQHF.

The chain links TRBV5-1 to TRBJ1-3; D might be TRBD1 (5 bases). The germline V gene has CDR1 SGHRS and CDR2 YFSETQ. V was shortened by 6 bases and J by 2 bases, with 12 bases between the two germline ends. This CDR3 has 14 residues. CDR3 in amino acids: CASTPGLPGNTIYF. DNA of the CDR3: TGCGCCAGCACCCCGGGACTACCTGGAAACACCATATATTTT.

V gene TRBV10-1 combines with J gene TRBJ2-4; D call uncertain. From germline, CDR1 is WNHNN and CDR2 SYGVQD (reference sequence). The V gene lost 0 bases and the J gene lost 2 bases, with 8 bases spanning the gap. This CDR3 contains 15 residues. The CDR3 DNA reads as TGCGCCAGCAGTGAGTCGGCTCTGTCCAAAAACATTCAGTACTTC. This codes for CASSESALSKNIQYF.

A single count supports this clone. This chain connects TRBV19 to TRBJ1-1; the D is unclear. The germline V gene encodes CDR1 LNHDA and CDR2 SQIVND (reference sequence). This CDR3 comprises 13 residues. The V and J ends lost 8 bases and 0 bases respectively, with 10 bases between them. CDR3 protein: CASVQRMNTEAFF. The DNA for the CDR3 is TGTGCCAGTGTCCAGCGAATGAACACTGAAGCTTTCTTT. Using reference TRBV19 and TRBJ1-1 for the parts outside the CDR3, the full variable domain is DGGITQSPKYLFRKEGQNVTLSCEQNLNHDAMYWYRQDPGQGLRLIYYSQIVNDFQKGDIAEGYSVSREKKESFPLTVTSAQKNPTAFYLCASVQRMNTEAFFGQGTRLTVV.

The gene calls are TRBV18 and TRBJ1-3, with D unclear. Germline lookup yields CDR1 KGHSH and CDR2 LQKENI. This CDR3 is built from 13 residues. The V and J ends lost 6 bases and 7 bases respectively, with 13 bases between them. CDR3 DNA: TGTGCCAGCTCGAGTAAAGGAGGCAACACCATATATTTT. The encoded protein is CASSSKGGNTIYF. Supplemented by reference TRBV18 and TRBJ1-3, the full variable domain reads NAGVMQNPRHLVRRRGQEARLRCSPMKGHSHVYWYRQLPEEGLKFMVYLQKENIIDESGMPKERFSAEFPKEGPSILRIQQVVRGDSAAYFCASSSKGGNTIYFGEGSWLTVV.

This chain uses TRBV6-6 with TRBJ2-7; 14 bases agree with TRBD2. Germline-derived CDR1 and CDR2 are MNHNY and SVGAGI (reference sequence). V was pared by 6 bases and J by 7 bases, with 8 bases of the junction left unmatched. CDR3 size: 15 residues. Written as DNA, the CDR3 is TGTGCCAGCAGCTCCGGACTAGCGGGGGGCGGGGAGCAGTACTTC. Translation gives CASSSGLAGGGEQYF.